These 7 T cell receptor beta chains were sequenced from one sample in a study of blood T cell repertoires in COVID-19. Sequencing used immunoSEQ multiplex PCR; TCRdb keeps in-frame clones, though not all of them. The data show 140,000 or so clones, with approximately 80% seen just once and less than 2% held by the top ten. The sequencing input was peripheral blood. The receptors originated from a woman aged 60-70 years with acute or convalescent COVID-19.

The chain employs TRBV6-4 and TRBJ2-1; 9 nucleotides align to TRBD1. V lost 10 bases to trimming and J lost 6 bases; unmatched junction nucleotides: 7. The CDR3 spans 13 residues. Germline values: CDR1 MRHNA, CDR2 SNTAGT. The CDR3 region has the DNA TGTGCCACCGGACAGGGGACGAGCAATGAGCAGTTCTTC. Residues: CATGQGTSNEQFF.

The CDR3 spells CASSDYIGGGYTF. CDR3 in DNA: TGTGCCAGCAGTGATTATATCGGAGGAGGCTACACCTTC. This chain joins TRBV6-1 and TRBJ1-2; D call uncertain. This CDR3 has 13 residues. Germline CDR1 and CDR2: MNHNS and SASEGT. Trimming removed 3 bases at V and 8 bases at J, with 13 bases between.

This chain joins TRBV5-1 and TRBJ2-2; 14 bases agree with TRBD2. Germline CDR1 reads SGHRS; CDR2 reads YFSETQ. V lost 4 bases and J lost 7; bases outside the gene matches: 9. The CDR3 extends over 17 amino acids. CDR3 sequence reads: CASSTGTSGSLVGELFF. DNA for the CDR3: TGCGCCAGCAGCACCGGGACTAGCGGGAGTCTCGTCGGGGAGCTGTTTTTT.

This clone was seen more than once but under ten times. This chain uses TRBV9 with TRBJ1-4; 7 bases are shared with TRBD1. The J segment lost 0 bases and the V segment lost 4 bases, leaving 6 bases of the junction unmatched. The germline gives CDR1 SGDLS, CDR2 YYNGEE. The CDR3 is 16 amino acids. This CDR3 reads CASSLGTAATNEKLFF. The DNA of the CDR3 is TGTGCCAGCAGCCTCGGGACAGCCGCAACTAATGAAAAACTGTTTTTT. Filled out from reference TRBV9 and TRBJ1-4, the complete variable domain reads DSGVTQTPKHLITATGQRVTLRCSPRSGDLSVYWYQQSLDQGLQFLIQYYNGEERAKGNILERFSAQQFPDLHSELNLSSLELGDSALYFCASSLGTAATNEKLFFGSGTQLSVL.

The gene calls are TRBV7-2 and TRBJ1-4; D gene ambiguous. This CDR3 region has 17 residues. CDR1 and CDR2 (germline): SGHTA, FQGNSA. Trimming stripped 2 bases from V and 7 bases from J, with 20 bases between. The CDR3 coding sequence is TGTGCCAGCAGCTTACTCCCGCCAGCTGAGGGCCTTGAAAAACTGTTTTTT. This translates into CASSLLPPAEGLEKLFF.

This rearrangement joins TRBV7-9 to TRBJ2-7, with 11 bases lining up with TRBD2. This CDR3 has 15 amino acids. In germline, CDR1 is SEHNR, CDR2 FQNEAQ (reference sequence). V shed 5 bases and J 5 bases; nucleotides not matched to a gene: 8. Written as DNA, the CDR3 is TGTGCCAGCAGCCGTCTAGCGGGAGGTAAGGACGAGCAGTACTTC. Protein: CASSRLAGGKDEQYF.

This clone was observed a handful of times. The V call is TRBV6-5, the J call TRBJ2-1, with D possibly TRBD1 on 6 matching bases. V was pared by 0 bases and J by 5 bases, with 11 bases between. Per the germline V gene, CDR1 is MNHEY and CDR2 is SVGAGI. This CDR3 is built from 15 residues. CDR3 DNA: TGTGCCAGCAGTTACTCGTCGACAGGCAACAATGAGCAGTTCTTC. Protein: CASSYSSTGNNEQFF.